This TCR beta chain was recorded in a study of cytomegalovirus exposure and HLA in healthy donors. Overall study results and limits: There were some public TCRs occurring in many donors, but most TCR sequences were rare.

There are a few counts of this clone. The target antigen is unknown. This CDR3 contains 15 residues. Germline assignment: CDR1 MDHEN and CDR2 SYDVKM. V was shortened by 6 bases and J by 1 base, with 13 bases between the two germline ends. The donors gave bone marrow, and they were healthy. Primers included in the PCR were 60 Vbeta and 13 Jbeta primers. The data were produced by immunoSEQ multiplex PCR, yet TCRdb's version contains in-frame clones alone and is incomplete. Here the sample spans over 100,000 clones, about two thirds being singletons. The sample consisted of PBMCs. The TCR was taken from a man aged 40-50 years in good health and CMV-seropositive. The chain combines TRBV28 with TRBJ1-5, with D unresolved. CDR3 sequence: CASSLDTPSNQPQHF. The CDR3 DNA reads TGTGCCAGCAGCCTCGACACCCCGAGCAATCAGCCCCAGCATTTT.